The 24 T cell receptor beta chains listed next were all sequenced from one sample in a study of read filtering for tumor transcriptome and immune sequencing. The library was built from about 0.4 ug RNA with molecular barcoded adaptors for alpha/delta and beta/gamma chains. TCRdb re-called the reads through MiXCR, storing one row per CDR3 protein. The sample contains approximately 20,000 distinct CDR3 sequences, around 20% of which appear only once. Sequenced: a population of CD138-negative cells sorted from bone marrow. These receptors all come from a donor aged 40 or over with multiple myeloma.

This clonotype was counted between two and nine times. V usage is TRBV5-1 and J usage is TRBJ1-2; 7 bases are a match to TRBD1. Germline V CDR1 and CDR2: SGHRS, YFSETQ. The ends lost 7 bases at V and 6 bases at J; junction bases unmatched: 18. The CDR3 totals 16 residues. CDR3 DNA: TGCGCCAGCCGGGCTTTTGAGGCCAGGGGGGTCGATGGCTACACCTTC. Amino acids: CASRAFEARGVDGYTF.

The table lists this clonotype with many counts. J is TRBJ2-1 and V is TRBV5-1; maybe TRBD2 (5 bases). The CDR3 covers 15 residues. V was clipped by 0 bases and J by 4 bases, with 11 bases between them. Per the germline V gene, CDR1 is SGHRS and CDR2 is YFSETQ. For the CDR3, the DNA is TGCGCCAGCAGCTTGGAGGATCCGGGATACAATGAGCAGTTCTTC. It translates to CASSLEDPGYNEQFF.

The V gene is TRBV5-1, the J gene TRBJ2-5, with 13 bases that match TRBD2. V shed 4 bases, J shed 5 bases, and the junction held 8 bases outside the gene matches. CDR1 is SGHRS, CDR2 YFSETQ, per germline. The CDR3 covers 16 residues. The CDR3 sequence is CASSKEGLAGPETQYF. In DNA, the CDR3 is TGCGCCAGCAGCAAGGAGGGACTAGCGGGGCCGGAGACCCAGTACTTC.

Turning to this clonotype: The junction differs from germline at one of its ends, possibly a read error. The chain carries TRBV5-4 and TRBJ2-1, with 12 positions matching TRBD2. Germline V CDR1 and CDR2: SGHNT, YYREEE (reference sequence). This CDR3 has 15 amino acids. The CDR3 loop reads CARSSGLAGTNEQFF. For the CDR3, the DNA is TGTGCCAGAAGCTCGGGACTAGCGGGCACCAATGAGCAGTTCTTT.

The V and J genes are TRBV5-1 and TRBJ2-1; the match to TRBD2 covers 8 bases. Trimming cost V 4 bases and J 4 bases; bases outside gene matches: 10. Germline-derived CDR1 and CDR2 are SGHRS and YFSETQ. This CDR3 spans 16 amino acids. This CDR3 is CASSGDSGDHYNEQFF. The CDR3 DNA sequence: TGCGCCAGCAGCGGGGATAGCGGGGATCATTACAATGAGCAGTTCTTC.

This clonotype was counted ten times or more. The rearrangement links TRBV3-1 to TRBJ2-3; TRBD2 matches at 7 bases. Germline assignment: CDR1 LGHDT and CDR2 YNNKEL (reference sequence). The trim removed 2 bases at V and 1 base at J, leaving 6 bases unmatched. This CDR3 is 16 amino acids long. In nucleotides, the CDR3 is TGTGCCAGCAGCCAAATCGCGGGAGTAGGCACAGATACGCAGTATTTT. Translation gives CASSQIAGVGTDTQYF.

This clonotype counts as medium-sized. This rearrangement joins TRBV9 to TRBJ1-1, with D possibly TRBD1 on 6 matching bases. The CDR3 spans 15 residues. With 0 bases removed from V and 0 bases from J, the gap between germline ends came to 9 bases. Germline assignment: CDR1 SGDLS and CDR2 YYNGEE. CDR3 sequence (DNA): TGTGCCAGCAGCGTAGGAGGGGGAGTGAACACTGAAGCTTTCTTT. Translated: CASSVGGGVNTEAFF.

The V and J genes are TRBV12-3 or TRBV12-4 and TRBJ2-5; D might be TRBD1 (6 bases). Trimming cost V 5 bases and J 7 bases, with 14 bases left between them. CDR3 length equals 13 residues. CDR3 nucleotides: TGTGCCAGCAGTCCAGGGGCCGCGGGGACCCAGTACTTC. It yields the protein CASSPGAAGTQYF.

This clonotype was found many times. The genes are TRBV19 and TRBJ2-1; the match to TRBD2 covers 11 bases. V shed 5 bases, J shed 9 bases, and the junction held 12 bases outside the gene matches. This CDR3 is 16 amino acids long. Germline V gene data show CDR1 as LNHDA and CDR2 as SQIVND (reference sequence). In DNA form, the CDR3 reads TGTGCCAGTAGTGCCCGAGGGACTAGCGGAGTAGGTGAGCAGTTCTTC. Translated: CASSARGTSGVGEQFF.

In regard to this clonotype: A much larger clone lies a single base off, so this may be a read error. The CDR3 protein is CATSRGTGASGEQFF. CDR3 coding DNA: TGTGCCACCAGCCGAGGGACAGGGGCGTCGGGGGAGCAGTTCTTC. The rearrangement uses TRBV15 and TRBJ2-1, with 10 bases aligning to TRBD1. Germline CDR1 is LNHNV and CDR2 is YYDKDF (reference sequence). The CDR3 has 15 residues. Germline trimming cut 5 bases from V and 10 bases from J; bases unmatched to any gene: 11. The entire variable domain, with the rest obtained from reference TRBV15 and TRBJ2-1, is as follows: DAMVIQNPRYQVTQFGKPVTLSCSQTLNHNVMYWYQQKSSQAPKLLFHYYDKDFNNEADTPDNFQSRRPNTSFCFLDIRSPGLGDTAMYLCATSRGTGASGEQFFGPGTRLTVL.

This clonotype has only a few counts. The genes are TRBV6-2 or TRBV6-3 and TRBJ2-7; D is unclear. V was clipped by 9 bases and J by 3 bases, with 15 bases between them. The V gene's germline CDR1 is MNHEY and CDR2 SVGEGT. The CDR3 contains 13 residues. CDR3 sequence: CASQLAKDYEQYF. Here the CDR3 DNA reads TGTGCCAGTCAGCTGGCGAAAGACTACGAGCAGTACTTC.

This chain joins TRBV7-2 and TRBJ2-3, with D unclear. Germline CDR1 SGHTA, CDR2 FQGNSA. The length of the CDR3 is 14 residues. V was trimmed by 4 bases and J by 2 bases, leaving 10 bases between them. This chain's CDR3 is CASSSPGLTDTQYF. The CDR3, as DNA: TGTGCCAGCAGCTCACCGGGTCTCACAGATACGCAGTATTTT.

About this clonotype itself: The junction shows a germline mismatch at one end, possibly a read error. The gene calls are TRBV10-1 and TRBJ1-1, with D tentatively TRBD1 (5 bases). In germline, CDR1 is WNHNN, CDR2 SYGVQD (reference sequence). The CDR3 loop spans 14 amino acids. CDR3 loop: CACSEGRRNTEAFF. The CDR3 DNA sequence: TGCGCCTGCAGTGAGGGACGGCGAAACACTGAAGCTTTCTTT.

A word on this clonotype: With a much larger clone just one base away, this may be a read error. The CDR3 sequence is CASSSRQGIISRKLFF. For the CDR3, the DNA is TGTGCCAGCAGTTCTCGACAGGGGATTATTTCGAGGAAACTGTTTTTT. This sequence joins TRBV28 and TRBJ1-4; 8 bases agree with TRBD1. The CDR3 is made up of 16 amino acids. In germline, CDR1 is MDHEN, CDR2 SYDVKM. With 4 bases clipped from V and 11 bases from J, the junction kept 15 bases outside the gene matches.

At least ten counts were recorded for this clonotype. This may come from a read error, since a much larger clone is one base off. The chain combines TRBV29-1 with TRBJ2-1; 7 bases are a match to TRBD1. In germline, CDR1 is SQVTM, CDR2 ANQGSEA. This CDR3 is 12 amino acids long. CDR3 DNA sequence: TGCAGCGCCCGGACAGGCTACAATGTGCAGTTCTTC. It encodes CSARTGYNVQFF.

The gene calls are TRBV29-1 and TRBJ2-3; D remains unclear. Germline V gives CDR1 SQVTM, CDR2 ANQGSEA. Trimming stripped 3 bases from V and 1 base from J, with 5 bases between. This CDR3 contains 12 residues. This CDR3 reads CSVDAGTDTQYF. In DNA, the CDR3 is TGCAGCGTTGATGCCGGCACAGATACGCAGTATTTT.

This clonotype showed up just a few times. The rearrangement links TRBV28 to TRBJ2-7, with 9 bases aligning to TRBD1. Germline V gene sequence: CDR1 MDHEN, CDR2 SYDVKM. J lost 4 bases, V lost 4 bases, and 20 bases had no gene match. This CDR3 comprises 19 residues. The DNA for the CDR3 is TGTGCCAGCAGTTCTGTCACTAATCCCGCCGGGACAGGGAGGTACGAGCAGTACTTC. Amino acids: CASSSVTNPAGTGRYEQYF.

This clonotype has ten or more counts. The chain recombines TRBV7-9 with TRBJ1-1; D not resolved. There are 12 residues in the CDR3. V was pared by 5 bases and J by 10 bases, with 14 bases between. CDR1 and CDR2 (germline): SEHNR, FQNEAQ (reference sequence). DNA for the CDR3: TGTGCCAGCAGCCACGGGGAGGGTCGAGCTTTCTTT. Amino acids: CASSHGEGRAFF. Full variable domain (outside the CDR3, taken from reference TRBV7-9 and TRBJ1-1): DTGVSQNPRHKITKRGQNVTFRCDPISEHNRLYWYRQTLGQGPEFLTYFQNEAQLEKSRLLSDRFSAERPKGSFSTLEIQRTEQGDSAMYLCASSHGEGRAFFGQGTRLTVV.

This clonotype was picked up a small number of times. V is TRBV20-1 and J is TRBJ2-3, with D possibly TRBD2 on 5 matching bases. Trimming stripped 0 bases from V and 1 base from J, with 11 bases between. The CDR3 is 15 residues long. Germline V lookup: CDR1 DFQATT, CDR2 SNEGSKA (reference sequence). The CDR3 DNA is TGCAGTGCTAGAGAAGTTAGCGCTGGCACAGATACGCAGTATTTT. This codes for CSAREVSAGTDTQYF.

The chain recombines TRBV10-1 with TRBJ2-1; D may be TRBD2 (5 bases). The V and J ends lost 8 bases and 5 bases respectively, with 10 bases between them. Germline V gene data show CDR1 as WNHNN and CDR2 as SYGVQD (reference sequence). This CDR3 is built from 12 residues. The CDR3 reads CASPLGDNEQFF. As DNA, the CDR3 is TGCGCCAGCCCTCTCGGGGACAATGAGCAGTTCTTC.

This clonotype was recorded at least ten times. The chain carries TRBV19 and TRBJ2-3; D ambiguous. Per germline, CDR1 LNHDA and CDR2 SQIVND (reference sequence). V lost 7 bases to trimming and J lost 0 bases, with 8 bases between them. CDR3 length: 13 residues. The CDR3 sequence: CASKGASTDTQYF. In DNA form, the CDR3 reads TGTGCCAGTAAAGGTGCTAGCACAGATACGCAGTATTTT.

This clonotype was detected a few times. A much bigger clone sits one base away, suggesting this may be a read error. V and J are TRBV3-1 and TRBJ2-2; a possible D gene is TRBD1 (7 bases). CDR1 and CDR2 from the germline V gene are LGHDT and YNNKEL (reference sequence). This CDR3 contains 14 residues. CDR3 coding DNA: TGTGCCAGCAGCCAATCGACAGGGACCGGGGGGCTGTTTTTT. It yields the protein CASSQSTGTGGLFF.

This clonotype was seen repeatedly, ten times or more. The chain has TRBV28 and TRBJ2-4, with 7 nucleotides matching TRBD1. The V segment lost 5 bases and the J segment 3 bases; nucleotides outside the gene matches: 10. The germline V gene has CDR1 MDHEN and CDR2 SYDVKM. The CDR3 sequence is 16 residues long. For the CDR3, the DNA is TGTGCCAGCAGTCGGGACAGCCTCCAGGACAAAAACATTCAGTACTTC. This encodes CASSRDSLQDKNIQYF.

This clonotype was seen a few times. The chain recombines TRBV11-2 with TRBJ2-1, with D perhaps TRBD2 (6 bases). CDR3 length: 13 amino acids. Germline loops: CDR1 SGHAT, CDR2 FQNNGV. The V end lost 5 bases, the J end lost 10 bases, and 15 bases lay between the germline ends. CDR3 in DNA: TGTGCCAGCAGCCCCGTCTCTGGAGGGGAGCAGTTCTTC. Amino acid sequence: CASSPVSGGEQFF.